This T cell receptor (beta chain) was retrieved from a study of tumor-infiltrating lymphocytes in primary liver carcinoma. For the study at large: Lesions, classed as T1-T3 N0M0, spanned 4.2 to 10 cm across.

For blood RNA, unsorted whole blood served as the source, and germline DNA was extracted too. This CDR3 region has 16 residues. Germline CDR1 and CDR2: MGHRA and YSYEKL. Concerning this clonotype itself: A much more abundant neighbour one base away suggests this may be a read error.

A primer in the constant region served to generate TCR beta cDNA from 450 to 600 ng of total RNA. Researchers made the TCR beta libraries by running three nested multiplex PCR rounds with slightly modified ARM-PCR. The study ran its first two PCR rounds for approximately 11 cycles each, using TRBV1-TRBV30 forward primers and a C-beta reverse primer. One entry per CDR3 protein, called by TCRdb with MiXCR from the multiplex PCR reads. The data show a few hundred thousand distinct CDR3 sequences, with around three fifths seen just once and approximately 15% held by the top ten. J is TRBJ2-5 and V is TRBV4-1; D is perhaps TRBD2 (6 bases). Material: peripheral blood. The receptor was isolated from a woman aged 30 to 39 with primary liver carcinoma and hepatitis B virus infection. CDR3 amino acids: CASSQGWRGNQETHYF. Written as DNA, the CDR3 is TGCGCCAGCAGCCAAGGATGGCGGGGCAACCAAGAGACCCACTACTTC.